One and the same sample provided the 32 T cell receptor beta chains below, sequenced in a study of cytomegalovirus exposure and HLA in healthy donors. Primers: 60 Vbeta forward and 13 Jbeta reverse. Sequencing used immunoSEQ multiplex PCR; TCRdb keeps in-frame clones, though not all of them. The table includes around 150,000 clones, almost 80% detected once. The sample comprised PBMCs. These TCRs come from a young woman in good health and CMV-seronegative.

The rearrangement joins TRBV5-4 to TRBJ1-6; 9 positions agree with TRBD1. Germline CDR1 reads SGHNT; CDR2 reads YYREEE (reference sequence). CDR3 length: 18 amino acids. V lost 4 bases, J lost 2 bases, and 10 bases stayed unmatched. The CDR3, as DNA: TGTGCCAGCAGCCTCCTCGTGGACAGGGGACCCTATAATTCACCCCTCCACTTT. Encoded protein: CASSLLVDRGPYNSPLHF.

This clone was observed a single time. The rearrangement links TRBV27 to TRBJ1-2; D may be TRBD1 (6 bases). The CDR3 contains 14 residues. Trimming pared 8 bases from V and 5 bases from J, leaving 18 bases between. The germline V gene encodes CDR1 MNHEY and CDR2 SMNVEV (reference sequence). CDR3 protein: CASRGGNRVYGYTF. The CDR3 DNA reads TGTGCCAGCCGGGGGGGAAACAGGGTGTATGGCTACACCTTC.

This clone was seen once. The V and J genes are TRBV11-2 and TRBJ2-5; TRBD2 agrees at 11 bases. V shed 4 bases and J 5 bases; nucleotides not matched to a gene: 3. This CDR3 region has 14 residues. Per the germline V gene, CDR1 is SGHAT and CDR2 is FQNNGV. CDR3 protein: CASSYRLAGETQYF. CDR3 DNA sequence: TGTGCCAGCAGCTACAGACTAGCGGGGGAGACCCAGTACTTC.

The CDR3 here is CASSLYGASNEKLFF. The CDR3, as DNA: TGTGCCAGCAGCTTATATGGGGCGTCAAATGAAAAACTGTTTTTT. The chain employs TRBV7-2 and TRBJ1-4; D may be TRBD1 (5 bases). The CDR3 loop spans 15 amino acids. V dropped 2 bases and J dropped 5 bases, with 12 bases sitting between them. The germline V gene encodes CDR1 SGHTA and CDR2 FQGNSA.

The chain has TRBV27 and TRBJ1-1; no firm D call. Germline CDR1 and CDR2: MNHEY and SMNVEV (reference sequence). The V end was cut by 4 bases, the J end by 8 bases, with 14 bases between. This CDR3 is built from 13 residues. CDR3 in DNA: TGTGCCAGCAGTTCCAGAATCGAAGTAGAAGCTTTCTTT. Its protein product is CASSSRIEVEAFF.

The V and J genes are TRBV7-8 and TRBJ2-7; D not certain. V was trimmed by 1 base and J by 1 base, leaving 11 bases between them. Per the germline V gene, CDR1 is SGHVS and CDR2 is FQNEAQ. The CDR3 consists of 15 residues. The DNA for the CDR3 is TGTGCCAGCAGCTTAGGGCGGCTAGATTCCTACGAGCAGTACTTC. Protein product: CASSLGRLDSYEQYF.

This chain joins TRBV5-5 and TRBJ1-4; tentative D call: TRBD1 (6 bases). The CDR3 length is 16 residues. Looked up from germline, CDR1 is SGHKS and CDR2 is YYEKEE (reference sequence). V was shortened by 0 bases and J by 0 bases, with 9 bases between the two germline ends. CDR3 bases: TGTGCCAGCAGCTTGGGACAGGTTGCAACTAATGAAAAACTGTTTTTT. Translating gives CASSLGQVATNEKLFF.

The genes are TRBV2 and TRBJ2-5; D perhaps matches TRBD1 (6 bases). CDR3 length: 13 residues. The ends were cut back, 7 bases at V and 2 bases at J, with 11 bases in the middle. CDR1 SNHLY and CDR2 FYNNEI come from the germline V gene. The DNA of the CDR3 is TGTGCCAGCAAGTGGGGGCAGCAAGAGACCCAGTACTTC. This sequence encodes CASKWGQQETQYF.

The genes are TRBV6-5 and TRBJ2-7; 8 bases line up with TRBD1. From germline, CDR1 is MNHEY and CDR2 SVGAGI. Trimming at V came to 6 bases and at J to 0 bases, leaving 7 bases not matched to a gene. The CDR3 length is 15 residues. Written as DNA, the CDR3 is TGTGCCAGCAGCACGGGACAGGATTACTCCTACGAGCAGTACTTC. It yields the protein CASSTGQDYSYEQYF.

This clone was counted a single time. The chain joins TRBV7-8 to TRBJ1-5, with D possibly TRBD1 on 5 matching bases. Germline assignment: CDR1 SGHVS and CDR2 FQNEAQ. The CDR3 length is 16 residues. Trimming removed 5 bases from V and 1 base from J, with 15 bases in between. The DNA of the CDR3 is TGTGCCAGCAGCCGGGGGGGAGGTTGGAGCAATCAGCCCCAGCATTTT. Residues: CASSRGGGWSNQPQHF.

The gene calls are TRBV7-9 and TRBJ2-5; 7 bases align to TRBD1. The CDR3 runs 14 residues. CDR1 and CDR2 from the germline V gene are SEHNR and FQNEAQ (reference sequence). After removal of 0 bases from V and 4 bases from J, the junction contained 2 bases not matched to a gene. Here the CDR3 reads CASSLAQGTETQYF. Written as DNA, the CDR3 is TGTGCCAGCAGCTTAGCACAGGGGACAGAGACCCAGTACTTC.

A single count supports this clone. In nucleotides, the CDR3 is TGTGCCAGCAGCTTCACAGGGCTTAAGGGAGACGAGCAGTACTTC. Amino acid sequence: CASSFTGLKGDEQYF. The gene calls are TRBV7-9 and TRBJ2-7, with D tentatively TRBD1 (6 bases). Trimming shortened V by 3 bases and J by 5 bases, and 17 bases separated the two germline ends. This CDR3 comprises 15 residues. Germline V CDR1 and CDR2: SEHNR, FQNEAQ (reference sequence).

The chain combines TRBV5-6 with TRBJ1-5; the match to TRBD1 covers 7 bases. V gave up 0 bases and J gave up 7 bases; unmatched junction bases: 1. The CDR3 runs to 13 residues. The germline V gene encodes CDR1 SGHDT and CDR2 YYEEEE. The CDR3 DNA reads as TGTGCCAGCAGCTTGGACAGGGGACAGCCCCAGCATTTT. It specifies CASSLDRGQPQHF.

The V and J genes are TRBV15 and TRBJ1-6; 9 bases agree with TRBD1. CDR1 is LNHNV and CDR2 is YYDKDF in the germline V gene (reference sequence). V lost 1 base to trimming and J lost 12 bases; unmatched junction nucleotides: 7. This CDR3 has 15 amino acids. The CDR3 DNA reads TGTGCCACCAGCAGAGTGGACAGGGGACTCTTACCCCTCCACTTT. Protein: CATSRVDRGLLPLHF.

The rearrangement uses TRBV5-1 and TRBJ1-4, with TRBD1 matching 11 bases. J was trimmed by 7 bases and V by 5 bases; bases with no gene match: 4. The CDR3 is 14 amino acids. Germline V gene data show CDR1 as SGHRS and CDR2 as YFSETQ. The CDR3 region is CASRGQGVGEKLFF. CDR3 in DNA: TGCGCCAGCAGGGGACAGGGGGTCGGTGAAAAACTGTTTTTT.

This chain uses TRBV29-1 with TRBJ2-7; 7 bases fit TRBD1. The CDR3 has 16 residues. J lost 2 bases, V lost 0 bases, and 10 bases had no gene match. CDR1 is SQVTM and CDR2 is ANQGSEA in the germline V gene. The DNA of the CDR3 is TGCAGCGTTGAAGAATGGGGCGACAGGGCTACCTACGAGCAGTACTTC. This gives the protein CSVEEWGDRATYEQYF.

This rearrangement joins TRBV7-2 to TRBJ1-6; no clear D. The CDR3 is 15 residues long. The V and J ends lost 5 bases and 7 bases respectively, with 15 bases between them. CDR1 SGHTA and CDR2 FQGNSA come from the germline V gene. This CDR3 is CASSPRVYGNSPLHF. CDR3 in DNA: TGTGCCAGCAGCCCGAGGGTTTATGGCAATTCACCCCTCCACTTT.

The V gene is TRBV7-3, the J gene TRBJ2-7; D remains ambiguous. V was trimmed by 4 bases and J by 3 bases, leaving 10 bases between them. The germline V gene encodes CDR1 SGHTA and CDR2 FQGTGA. The CDR3 has 13 residues. As DNA, the CDR3 is TGTGCCAGCAGCTATGACATCCACTACGAGCAGTACTTC. Its translation: CASSYDIHYEQYF.

The V and J genes are TRBV7-8 and TRBJ1-3; D might be TRBD1 (5 bases). CDR1 SGHVS and CDR2 FQNEAQ come from the germline V gene. The ends were cut back, 3 bases at V and 0 bases at J, with 9 bases in the middle. The CDR3 has 15 residues. This CDR3 reads CASSFGGVSGNTIYF. Written as DNA, the CDR3 is TGTGCCAGCAGCTTCGGGGGGGTCTCTGGAAACACCATATATTTT.

The rearrangement links TRBV28 to TRBJ1-5; D unclear. The CDR3 has 15 residues. The V gene's germline CDR1 is MDHEN and CDR2 SYDVKM. With 3 bases removed from V and 0 bases from J, the gap between germline ends came to 9 bases. Here the CDR3 reads CASSLPRGSNQPQHF. Written as DNA, the CDR3 is TGTGCCAGCAGTTTGCCCCGGGGTAGCAATCAGCCCCAGCATTTT.

The rearrangement joins TRBV30 to TRBJ2-7, with D unresolved. CDR1 is GTSNPN, CDR2 SVGIG, per germline (reference sequence). This CDR3 contains 12 residues. V was clipped by 2 bases and J by 0 bases, with 5 bases between them. The DNA of the CDR3 is TGTGCCTGGAGTACGGGCTCCTACGAGCAGTACTTC. This translates into CAWSTGSYEQYF.

This chain links TRBV5-1 with TRBJ2-3; the match to TRBD2 covers 11 bases. CDR3 size: 15 residues. Germline CDR1 reads SGHRS; CDR2 reads YFSETQ. After removal of 4 bases from V and 3 bases from J, the junction contained 4 bases not matched to a gene. The CDR3 DNA sequence: TGCGCCAGCAGCCGGACTAGCGGGCGGACAGATACGCAGTATTTT. Translated: CASSRTSGRTDTQYF.

V gene TRBV5-8 combines with J gene TRBJ1-5, with D tentatively TRBD1 (6 bases). Germline V lookup: CDR1 SGHTS, CDR2 YDEGEE. Trimming cost V 4 bases and J 2 bases, with 13 bases left between them. The CDR3 is made up of 15 amino acids. The CDR3 spells CASSPTGSGNQPQHF. CDR3 coding DNA: TGTGCCAGCAGCCCGACAGGATCAGGCAATCAGCCCCAGCATTTT. Looking up the rest from reference TRBV5-8 and TRBJ1-5 gives the full variable domain: EAGVTQSPTHLIKTRGQQATLRCSPISGHTSVYWYQQALGLGLQFLLWYDEGEERNRGNFPPRFSGRQFPNYSSELNVNALELEDSALYLCASSPTGSGNQPQHFGDGTRLSIL.

The chain couples TRBV2 to TRBJ1-2, with unresolved D. V lost 5 bases to trimming and J lost 3 bases, with 13 bases between them. CDR1 is SNHLY, CDR2 FYNNEI, per germline. The CDR3 has 14 amino acids. In DNA, the CDR3 is TGTGCCAGCAGTCCTGAACCGGGAGACTATGGCTACACCTTC. Its protein is CASSPEPGDYGYTF.

This chain links TRBV7-5 with TRBJ1-6; whether TRBD1, the table's D call, matches the DNA was not checked. TRBV7-5 is assigned pseudogene status. CDR3 length equals 16 residues. The CDR3 coding sequence is TGTGCCAGAAGCTCCCTGGCCAGGGGTGGAAATTCACCCCTCCACTTT. This gives the protein CARSSLARGGNSPLHF.

In the case of this clone: Other DNA sequences in the sample encode the same CDR3. The CDR3 reads CASSPQSGGYTF. CDR3 in DNA: TGTGCCAGCAGTCCCCAGAGCGGGGGCTACACCTTC. This chain links TRBV27 with TRBJ1-2; D not resolved. Germline assignment: CDR1 MNHEY and CDR2 SMNVEV (reference sequence). The V gene lost 5 bases and the J gene lost 8 bases, with 12 bases spanning the gap. The CDR3 totals 12 residues.

The V and J genes are TRBV2 and TRBJ1-6; TRBD1 matches 8 bases. The length of the CDR3 is 13 residues. From germline, CDR1 is SNHLY and CDR2 FYNNEI. J gave up 8 bases and V 6 bases, and 3 bases lay outside the gene matches. The CDR3 region is CASRTGEDSPLHF. The DNA of the CDR3 is TGTGCCAGCAGGACAGGGGAAGATTCACCCCTCCACTTT. Looking up the rest from reference TRBV2 and TRBJ1-6 gives the full variable domain: EPEVTQTPSHQVTQMGQEVILRCVPISNHLYFYWYRQILGQKVEFLVSFYNNEISEKSEIFDDQFSVERPDGSNFTLKIRSTKLEDSAMYFCASRTGEDSPLHFGNGTRLTVT.

The V and J genes are TRBV5-4 and TRBJ2-3; possible D gene TRBD2, 6 bases. This CDR3 is built from 14 residues. Germline V lookup: CDR1 SGHNT, CDR2 YYREEE (reference sequence). Trimming stripped 4 bases from V and 7 bases from J, with 16 bases between. This chain's CDR3 is CASSRGDSPYTQYF. The CDR3 DNA reads as TGTGCCAGCAGCAGAGGGGACTCCCCCTATACGCAGTATTTT.

This clone has a handful of counts. This chain uses TRBV11-1 with TRBJ1-5; D unclear. The V and J ends lost 5 bases and 4 bases respectively, with 12 bases between them. This CDR3 is built from 14 residues. Germline CDR1 SGHAT, CDR2 FQDESV (reference sequence). CDR3 sequence reads: CASSPAGGNQPQHF. The CDR3 DNA is TGTGCCAGCAGCCCCGCAGGAGGGAATCAGCCCCAGCATTTT.

This chain uses TRBV4-1 with TRBJ2-5; tentative D call: TRBD2 (6 bases). This CDR3 region has 16 residues. CDR1 is MGHRA, CDR2 YSYEKL, per germline. Deletions cut 2 bases from V and 2 bases from J, with 15 bases between. The CDR3 DNA sequence: TGCGCCAGCAGCCAATTGGGCGGTGGGGGGCAAGAGACCCAGTACTTC. This codes for CASSQLGGGGQETQYF.

This clone has a single count. This chain joins TRBV7-9 and TRBJ2-1; 9 bases agree with TRBD1. The V gene's germline CDR1 is SEHNR and CDR2 FQNEAQ (reference sequence). This CDR3 has 15 residues. Germline trimming cut 6 bases from V and 4 bases from J; bases unmatched to any gene: 7. CDR3 sequence: CASSTGTGSYNEQFF. The CDR3 coding sequence is TGTGCCAGCAGTACCGGGACAGGGTCGTACAATGAGCAGTTCTTC.

This rearrangement joins TRBV28 to TRBJ2-6; D not resolved. Germline V gives CDR1 MDHEN, CDR2 SYDVKM. This CDR3 has 16 amino acids. V lost 2 bases, J lost 0 bases, and 8 bases lay in between. CDR3 amino acids: CASSLDASSGANVLTF. DNA for the CDR3: TGTGCCAGCAGTTTAGACGCTAGCTCTGGGGCCAACGTCCTGACTTTC.